This entry features one T cell receptor beta chain sequence. The sample is drawn from a study of T cell changes during pregnancy in multiple sclerosis. Measured with immunoSEQ multiplex PCR; TCRdb has only the in-frame clones, and not every one. The table lists about 110,000 clones, around 90% of them singletons. The CDR3 length is 11 residues. Germline V gives CDR1 SGHDN, CDR2 FVKESK. The germline V and J ends were trimmed by 5 bases and 9 bases, with 8 bases remaining between them. V is TRBV14 and J is TRBJ2-1, with a possible D match to TRBD2 (5 bases). This TCR derives from a female donor with multiple sclerosis, enrolled in a pregnancy study. The source was peripheral blood, collected in the third trimester of pregnancy. The CDR3 loop reads CASSIRGEQFF. The DNA of the CDR3 is TGTGCCAGCAGCATTCGGGGTGAGCAGTTCTTC.